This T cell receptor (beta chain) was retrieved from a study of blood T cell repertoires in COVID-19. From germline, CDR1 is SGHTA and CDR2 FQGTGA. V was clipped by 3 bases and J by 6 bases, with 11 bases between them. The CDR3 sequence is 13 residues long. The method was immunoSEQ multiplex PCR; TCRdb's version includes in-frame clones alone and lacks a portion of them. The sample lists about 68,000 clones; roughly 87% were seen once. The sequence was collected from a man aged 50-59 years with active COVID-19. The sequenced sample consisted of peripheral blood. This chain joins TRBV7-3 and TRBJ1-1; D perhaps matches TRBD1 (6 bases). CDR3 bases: TGTGCCAGCAGCTTTCAGGGGCTCGCTGAAGCTTTCTTT. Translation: CASSFQGLAEAFF.